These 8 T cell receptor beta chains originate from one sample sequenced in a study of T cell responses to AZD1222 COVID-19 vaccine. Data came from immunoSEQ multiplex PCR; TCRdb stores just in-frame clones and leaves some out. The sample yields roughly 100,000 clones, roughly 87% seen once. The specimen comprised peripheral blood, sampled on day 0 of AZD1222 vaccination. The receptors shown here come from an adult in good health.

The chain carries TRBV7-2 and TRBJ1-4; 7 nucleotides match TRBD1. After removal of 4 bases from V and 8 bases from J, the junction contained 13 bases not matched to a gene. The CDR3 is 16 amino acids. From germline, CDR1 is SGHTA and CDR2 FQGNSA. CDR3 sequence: CASSSGQASFLEKLFF. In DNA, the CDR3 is TGTGCCAGCAGCTCAGGACAGGCTTCCTTTTTGGAAAAACTGTTTTTT.

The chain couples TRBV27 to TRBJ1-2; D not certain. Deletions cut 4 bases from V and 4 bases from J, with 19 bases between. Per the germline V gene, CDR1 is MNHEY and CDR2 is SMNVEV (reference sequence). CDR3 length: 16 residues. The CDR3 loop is CASSSTFGELGYGYTF. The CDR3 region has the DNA TGTGCCAGCAGTTCGACTTTTGGGGAGTTAGGCTATGGCTACACCTTC.

Here the CDR3 reads CASLPGQAVPFSGNTIYF. The DNA of the CDR3 is TGTGCCAGCCTACCGGGACAGGCTGTTCCCTTCTCTGGAAACACCATATATTTT. The V and J genes are TRBV7-2 and TRBJ1-3; TRBD1 matches at 8 bases. CDR3 length: 18 amino acids. The germline V gene encodes CDR1 SGHTA and CDR2 FQGNSA. V shed 8 bases, J shed 0 bases, and the junction held 15 bases outside the gene matches.

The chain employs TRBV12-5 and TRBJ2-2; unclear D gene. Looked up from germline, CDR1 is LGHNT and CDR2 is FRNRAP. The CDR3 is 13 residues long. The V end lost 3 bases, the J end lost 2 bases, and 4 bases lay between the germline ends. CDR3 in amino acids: CASGLDNTGELFF. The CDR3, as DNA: TGTGCTAGTGGTTTAGACAACACCGGGGAGCTGTTTTTT.

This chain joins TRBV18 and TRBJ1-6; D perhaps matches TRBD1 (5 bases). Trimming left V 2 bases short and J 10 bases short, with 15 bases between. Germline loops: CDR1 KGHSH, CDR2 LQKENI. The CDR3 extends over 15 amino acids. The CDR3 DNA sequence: TGTGCCAGCTCACCAGGGAACCCAGGGCCGTCACCCCTCCACTTT. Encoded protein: CASSPGNPGPSPLHF.

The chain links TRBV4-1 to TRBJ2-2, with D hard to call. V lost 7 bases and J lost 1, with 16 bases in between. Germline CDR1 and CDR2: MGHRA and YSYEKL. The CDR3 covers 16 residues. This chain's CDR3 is CASTPGSQKNTGELFF. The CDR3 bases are TGCGCCAGCACCCCCGGGTCACAGAAGAACACCGGGGAGCTGTTTTTT.

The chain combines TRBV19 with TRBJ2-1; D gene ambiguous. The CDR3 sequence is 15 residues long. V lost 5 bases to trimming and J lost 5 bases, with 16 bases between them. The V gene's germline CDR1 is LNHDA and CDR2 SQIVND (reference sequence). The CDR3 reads CASSPYSSSDNEQFF. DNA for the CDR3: TGTGCCAGTAGTCCCTATAGTAGCTCAGACAATGAGCAGTTCTTC. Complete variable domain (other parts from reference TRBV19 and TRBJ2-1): DGGITQSPKYLFRKEGQNVTLSCEQNLNHDAMYWYRQDPGQGLRLIYYSQIVNDFQKGDIAEGYSVSREKKESFPLTVTSAQKNPTAFYLCASSPYSSSDNEQFFGPGTRLTVL.

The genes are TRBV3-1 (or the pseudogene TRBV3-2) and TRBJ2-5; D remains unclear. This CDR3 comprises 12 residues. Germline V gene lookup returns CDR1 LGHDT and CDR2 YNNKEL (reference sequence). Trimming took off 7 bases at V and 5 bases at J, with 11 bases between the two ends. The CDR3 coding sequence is TGTGCCAGCACCACCCGCCGGGAGACCCAGTACTTC. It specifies CASTTRRETQYF.